This TCR beta chain was recorded in a study of blood T cell repertoires in COVID-19. The overall study: Material from acute and convalescent COVID-19 was sourced from the United States, Italy and Spain.

In the source study's methods: Researchers report that nucleated cell counts were estimated from reference gene primer amplification. TCRdb's copy holds only in-frame clones and misses some; the assay was immunoSEQ multiplex PCR. The V and J calls and the clone size are those of that table, but D and trimming were determined from the DNA. This table has some 60,000 clones, roughly four fifths appearing once. CDR3 length equals 16 residues. The V end lost 6 bases, the J end lost 6 bases, and 18 bases lay between the germline ends. Germline CDR1 reads MNHNY; CDR2 reads SVGAGI (reference sequence). Enrolled during active infection, Seattle patients were then followed longitudinally.

The chain has TRBV6-6 and TRBJ2-6, with D possibly TRBD2 on 5 matching bases. The sample was peripheral blood. This TCR derives from a man at least 80 years old with COVID-19, enrolled during active disease. CDR3 residues: CASRRNSGRAANVLTF. CDR3 DNA sequence: TGTGCCAGCAGGCGTAACAGCGGTAGGGCGGCCAACGTCCTGACTTTC.